The next 29 T cell receptor beta chains were all read from a single sample in a study of T cell changes during pregnancy in multiple sclerosis. TCRdb keeps only in-frame clones here, not all; method: immunoSEQ multiplex PCR. The sample lists about 80,000 clones; about 94% were seen once. The sample consisted of peripheral blood, taken in the third trimester of pregnancy. The source is a female donor with multiple sclerosis, enrolled in a pregnancy study.

The chain joins TRBV4-1 to TRBJ2-7; TRBD2 might be the D (5 bases). The germline CDR1 and CDR2 sequences are MGHRA and YSYEKL. This CDR3 comprises 16 residues. V was pared by 3 bases and J by 4 bases, with 19 bases between. In nucleotides, the CDR3 is TGCGCCAGCAGCCAGTGGTTTGGGGAGACTCGGTACGAGCAGTACTTC. As protein: CASSQWFGETRYEQYF.

This rearrangement joins TRBV6-1 to TRBJ1-4; D uncertain. From germline, CDR1 is MNHNS and CDR2 SASEGT. The V gene lost 2 bases and the J gene lost 0 bases, with 4 bases spanning the gap. The CDR3 length is 14 residues. CDR3 DNA sequence: TGTGCCAGCAGTGAAACAGCAACTAATGAAAAACTGTTTTTT. Translation: CASSETATNEKLFF.

The J gene is TRBJ1-2, the V gene TRBV6-5; unclear D gene. CDR3 length: 13 amino acids. Germline V lookup: CDR1 MNHEY, CDR2 SVGAGI. V lost 2 bases, J lost 8 bases, and 12 bases lay in between. The DNA of the CDR3 is TGTGCCAGCAGTTACGTCGGCGCGGGGGGCTACACCTTC. As protein: CASSYVGAGGYTF.

The chain links TRBV5-1 to TRBJ1-3; weak D call: TRBD1 (5 bases). V dropped 4 bases and J dropped 4 bases, with 18 bases sitting between them. The CDR3 loop spans 16 amino acids. From germline, CDR1 is SGHRS and CDR2 YFSETQ. The CDR3 DNA follows: TGCGCCAGCAGCCCCGGGTTAGGGGCTGCCGGAAACACCATATATTTT. It codes for CASSPGLGAAGNTIYF. Full variable domain (rest looked up from reference TRBV5-1 and TRBJ1-3): KAGVTQTPRYLIKTRGQQVTLSCSPISGHRSVSWYQQTPGQGLQFLFEYFSETQRNKGNFPGRFSGRQFSNSRSEMNVSTLELGDSALYLCASSPGLGAAGNTIYFGEGSWLTVV.

The J gene is TRBJ1-5, the V gene TRBV18, with TRBD1 identical over 7 bases. There are 15 residues in the CDR3. J was trimmed by 6 bases and V by 4 bases; bases with no gene match: 9. Germline CDR1 and CDR2: KGHSH and LQKENI. CDR3 amino acids: CASSQQGLGGQPQHF. The CDR3 nucleotides are TGTGCCAGCTCACAACAGGGGCTAGGGGGTCAGCCCCAGCATTTT.

The rearrangement joins TRBV7-9 to TRBJ1-3; 11 bases agree with TRBD1. The germline V gene encodes CDR1 SEHNR and CDR2 FQNEAQ (reference sequence). The CDR3 totals 17 residues. Losses at the gene ends were 3 bases for V and 0 bases for J; bases not matched to a gene: 4. CDR3 sequence reads: CASSLGQGDSSGNTIYF. CDR3 DNA sequence: TGTGCCAGCAGCTTGGGACAGGGGGATAGCTCTGGAAACACCATATATTTT.

This clone was found once. V usage is TRBV29-1 and J usage is TRBJ1-6, with TRBD1 as a possible D gene (5 bases). V was cut by 7 bases and J by 5 bases, with 12 bases left in between. Looked up from germline, CDR1 is SQVTM and CDR2 is ANQGSEA. CDR3 length: 13 residues. The CDR3 DNA reads TGCAGCGCCCCGGGGGGACATAATTCACCCCTCCACTTT. Translated: CSAPGGHNSPLHF. Combining the CDR3 with reference TRBV29-1 and TRBJ1-6 gives the whole variable domain SAVISQKPSRDICQRGTSLTIQCQVDSQVTMMFWYRQQPGQSLTLIATANQGSEATYESGFVIDKFPISRPNLTFSTLTVSNMSPEDSSIYLCSAPGGHNSPLHFGNGTRLTVT.

V gene TRBV25-1 combines with J gene TRBJ1-2; D unclear. This CDR3 contains 11 residues. V lost 1 base and J lost 8, with 5 bases in between. The germline CDR1 and CDR2 sequences are MGHDK and SYGVNS. The CDR3 protein is CASSESGGYTF. The CDR3 DNA is TGTGCCAGCAGTGAATCGGGAGGCTACACCTTC.

The chain has TRBV5-6 and TRBJ2-7; TRBD1 agrees at 8 bases. The CDR3 totals 14 residues. CDR1 is SGHDT and CDR2 is YYEEEE in the germline V gene. V lost 3 bases, J lost 5 bases, and 7 bases stayed unmatched. The CDR3 nucleotides read TGTGCCAGCAGCTGGCGGGGACAGGTGAACGAGCAGTACTTC. It specifies CASSWRGQVNEQYF.

V gene TRBV19 combines with J gene TRBJ1-5, with D perhaps matching TRBD1 (5 bases). The CDR3 is 14 amino acids. The V end lost 3 bases, the J end lost 8 bases, and 14 bases lay between the germline ends. Per germline, CDR1 LNHDA and CDR2 SQIVND (reference sequence). The CDR3 loop reads CASSIGGGEEPQHF. The DNA of the CDR3 is TGTGCCAGTAGTATCGGTGGAGGGGAGGAGCCCCAGCATTTT.

The chain joins TRBV4-1 to TRBJ1-1; 8 positions match TRBD1. The CDR3 extends over 15 amino acids. Germline V lookup: CDR1 MGHRA, CDR2 YSYEKL. J lost 5 bases, V lost 1 base, and 6 bases had no gene match. The CDR3 loop reads CASSQGQGARTEAFF. CDR3 coding DNA: TGCGCCAGCAGCCAAGGCCAGGGGGCTCGGACTGAAGCTTTCTTT.

The V call is TRBV7-9, the J call TRBJ2-5; perhaps TRBD1 as D (5 bases). The CDR3 covers 14 residues. Germline V gives CDR1 SEHNR, CDR2 FQNEAQ (reference sequence). V dropped 4 bases and J dropped 7 bases, with 16 bases sitting between them. CDR3 sequence: CASSSDSRDWTQYF. The CDR3 bases are TGTGCCAGCAGCTCCGACAGTCGAGATTGGACCCAGTACTTC.

The chain joins TRBV5-4 to TRBJ1-6; D is possibly TRBD1 (5 bases). Germline-derived CDR1 and CDR2 are SGHNT and YYREEE (reference sequence). This CDR3 is built from 13 residues. With 2 bases removed from V and 8 bases from J, the gap between germline ends came to 8 bases. CDR3 sequence (DNA): TGTGCCAGCAGCTTAAGGGGTGATTCACCCCTCCACTTT. Encoded protein: CASSLRGDSPLHF.

The chain couples TRBV10-1 to TRBJ1-5, with a tentative D call TRBD1 (5 bases). From germline, CDR1 is WNHNN and CDR2 SYGVQD (reference sequence). This CDR3 has 18 residues. V lost 7 bases to trimming and J lost 2 bases, with 24 bases between them. CDR3 in DNA: TGCGCCAGCACTCCTCTCTGGGAGCGGGACCTCGGCAATCAGCCCCAGCATTTT. Protein sequence: CASTPLWERDLGNQPQHF.

The chain has TRBV7-3 and TRBJ1-1, with TRBD1 identical over 8 bases. The CDR3 covers 14 residues. The trim removed 5 bases at V and 1 base at J, leaving 3 bases unmatched. Germline CDR1 is SGHTA and CDR2 is FQGTGA. The CDR3 loop reads CASSPDRGNTEAFF. The DNA for the CDR3 is TGTGCCAGCAGCCCCGACAGGGGGAACACTGAAGCTTTCTTT.

The table lists this clone with a count of one. V usage is TRBV4-2 and J usage is TRBJ2-1, with 10 bases identical to TRBD2. The CDR3 totals 16 residues. The germline CDR1 and CDR2 sequences are LGHNA and YNFKEQ. Germline trimming cut 5 bases from V and 7 bases from J; bases unmatched to any gene: 11. CDR3 loop: CASSGTGTSDNNEQFF. CDR3 DNA sequence: TGTGCCAGCAGCGGTACCGGGACTAGCGATAATAATGAGCAGTTCTTC.

This clone was counted once. The rearrangement uses TRBV5-1 and TRBJ1-6; D is possibly TRBD1 (6 bases). The V gene's germline CDR1 is SGHRS and CDR2 YFSETQ. V lost 0 bases, J lost 10 bases, and 14 bases lay in between. CDR3 length equals 15 residues. The CDR3 spells CASSLDRAKESPLHF. As DNA, the CDR3 is TGCGCCAGCAGCTTGGACAGGGCGAAAGAATCACCCCTCCACTTT.

The V gene is TRBV19, the J gene TRBJ1-5; the D gene is possibly TRBD1 (6 bases). Germline V gene sequence: CDR1 LNHDA, CDR2 SQIVND (reference sequence). V was pared by 8 bases and J by 0 bases, with 14 bases between. CDR3 length: 15 amino acids. DNA for the CDR3: TGTGCCAGTCGAACAGGGAGTTATAGCAATCAGCCCCAGCATTTT. Residues: CASRTGSYSNQPQHF.

This clone was observed a single time. The chain couples TRBV7-8 to TRBJ2-5, with 15 bases identical to TRBD2. With 2 bases clipped from V and 4 bases from J, the junction kept 5 bases outside the gene matches. The CDR3 runs to 17 residues. The germline CDR1 and CDR2 sequences are SGHVS and FQNEAQ. CDR3 sequence reads: CASSLWTSGGAGETQYF. The CDR3 nucleotides are TGTGCCAGCAGCTTATGGACTAGCGGGGGGGCGGGAGAGACCCAGTACTTC.

The J gene is TRBJ2-1, the V gene TRBV2; 12 bases line up with TRBD1. The CDR3 is made up of 14 amino acids. Germline V gene lookup returns CDR1 SNHLY and CDR2 FYNNEI. Trimming took 7 bases from V and 9 from J; bases not matched to a gene: 7. Here the CDR3 DNA reads TGTGCCAGCACTGGGACAGGGGGCGGTAGTGAGCAGTTCTTC. It yields the protein CASTGTGGGSEQFF.

The chain recombines TRBV9 with TRBJ2-5; perhaps TRBD2 as D (5 bases). The CDR3 runs to 14 residues. CDR1 is SGDLS and CDR2 is YYNGEE in the germline V gene. With 4 bases removed from V and 5 bases from J, the gap between germline ends came to 15 bases. The CDR3 nucleotides are TGTGCCAGCAGCTCCCAGGTAGCGACTGAGACCCAGTACTTC. Translation: CASSSQVATETQYF. The variable domain in full, completed from reference TRBV9 and TRBJ2-5, reads DSGVTQTPKHLITATGQRVTLRCSPRSGDLSVYWYQQSLDQGLQFLIQYYNGEERAKGNILERFSAQQFPDLHSELNLSSLELGDSALYFCASSSQVATETQYFGPGTRLLVL.

The CDR3 DNA reads as TGTGCCAGCAGCGTAGGGGGACAGGGCCACGAGCAGTACTTC. It yields the protein CASSVGGQGHEQYF. This sequence joins TRBV9 and TRBJ2-7; the match to TRBD1 covers 9 bases. CDR3 length equals 14 residues. Trimming took 0 bases from V and 5 from J; bases not matched to a gene: 3. Germline CDR1 reads SGDLS; CDR2 reads YYNGEE.

The V gene is TRBV27, the J gene TRBJ2-2; 7 bases line up with TRBD1. The junction had 6 bases not matched to a gene; V was cut back by 7 bases and J by 1 base. This CDR3 is built from 15 residues. Per the germline V gene, CDR1 is MNHEY and CDR2 is SMNVEV (reference sequence). In DNA form, the CDR3 reads TGTGCCAGCACCAGGACAGGCTTGAACACCGGGGAGCTGTTTTTT. Its protein is CASTRTGLNTGELFF.

The chain joins TRBV7-8 to TRBJ2-7; 13 nucleotides agree with TRBD2. V lost 5 bases, J lost 0 bases, and 7 bases stayed unmatched. The CDR3 length is 17 residues. From germline, CDR1 is SGHVS and CDR2 FQNEAQ. The CDR3 is CASSVGLAGDSSYEQYF. The CDR3 DNA is TGTGCCAGCAGCGTCGGACTAGCGGGGGATTCCTCCTACGAGCAGTACTTC.

The CDR3 loop is CASSPGTANREAFF. The DNA for the CDR3 is TGCGCCAGCAGCCCCGGGACAGCGAACAGGGAAGCTTTCTTT. This chain links TRBV5-1 with TRBJ1-1; 7 positions agree with TRBD1. This CDR3 has 14 amino acids. CDR1 and CDR2 (germline): SGHRS, YFSETQ. J was trimmed by 8 bases and V by 4 bases; bases with no gene match: 11.

The CDR3 region is CASKPAGAIPDEQFF. CDR3 DNA: TGTGCCAGCAAACCAGCGGGGGCTATTCCGGATGAGCAGTTCTTC. This chain uses TRBV19 with TRBJ2-1; TRBD2 matches at 8 bases. This CDR3 is 15 amino acids long. The trim removed 9 bases at V and 8 bases at J, leaving 15 bases unmatched. Germline CDR1 and CDR2: LNHDA and SQIVND (reference sequence).

V usage is TRBV27 and J usage is TRBJ1-1; possible D gene TRBD1, 6 bases. Germline values: CDR1 MNHEY, CDR2 SMNVEV (reference sequence). The CDR3 runs to 17 residues. V gave up 6 bases and J gave up 0 bases, with 20 bases separating them. The DNA for the CDR3 is TGTGCCAGCAGCCTATCCGGACAGAGTAGGGTGAACACTGAAGCTTTCTTT. It codes for CASSLSGQSRVNTEAFF.

The chain is built from TRBV9 and TRBJ1-5; no clear D. V lost 1 base and J 3 bases, leaving 11 bases between the germline ends. Germline V CDR1 and CDR2: SGDLS, YYNGEE. The CDR3 has 15 residues. The CDR3 DNA reads as TGTGCCAGCAGCGTATCGACTGCGCCCAATCAGCCCCAGCATTTT. Translating gives CASSVSTAPNQPQHF.

The chain joins TRBV7-2 to TRBJ2-1; 14 positions agree with TRBD2. The CDR3 covers 16 residues. J gave up 5 bases and V 4 bases, and 4 bases lay outside the gene matches. The germline V gene encodes CDR1 SGHTA and CDR2 FQGNSA. Here the CDR3 reads CASSSGLAGGNNEQFF. CDR3 sequence (DNA): TGTGCCAGCAGCTCCGGACTAGCGGGGGGAAACAATGAGCAGTTCTTC.